This T cell receptor beta chain came from a study of T-cell reconstitution after alpha-beta-depleted transplantation in children. Regarding the study as a whole: After one year, T-cell counts and TCRbeta diversity mostly came from new T cells. After transplant, at about two months, alpha-beta T cells were reportedly derived from several hundred expanded graft clones. Several patients had high TCRbeta diversity at day 60; it came from surviving recipient T cells and thymic progenitors.

This clonotype has a count of ten or more. What it binds is unknown. Unique molecular identifiers were incorporated during preparation of the TCRbeta library. TCRdb re-analysed the PCR reads in MiXCR, keeping a single row per CDR3 protein. This sample has about 200,000 distinct CDR3 sequences, with about 6.6% found just once. The source material was PBMCs, sampled before TCRalphabeta/CD19-depleted stem cell transplant. The TCR was taken from a boy aged 2 to 9 with acute lymphoblastic leukemia, due to receive a stem cell transplant.

For the CDR3, the DNA is TGTGCCAGCAGCTTAGCAGGACAGGACGTCAATGAGCAGTTCTTC. It yields the protein CASSLAGQDVNEQFF. The chain is built from TRBV7-2 and TRBJ2-1; 7 bases agree with TRBD1. The germline V gene encodes CDR1 SGHTA and CDR2 FQGNSA. The CDR3 is 15 residues long. Trimming cost V 0 bases and J 6 bases; bases outside gene matches: 5.